This TCR beta chain comes out of a study of T-cell memory formation after mild COVID-19. Study results and caveats: CD4+ bias marked clones expanding day 15 to 37, unlike balanced contracting clones. Contracting CD4+ clones sat mainly in CM and EM; CD8+ in EMRA.

This clonotype appeared a few times. The antigen is not known. Trimming at V came to 4 bases and at J to 6 bases, leaving 7 bases not matched to a gene. The CDR3 is 15 amino acids. Employing constant-segment primers, 5'RACE generated TCR alpha and TCR beta cDNA libraries bearing sample barcodes and UMIs. TCRdb re-called the 5' RACE reads with MiXCR, one entry per CDR3 protein. This table holds some 120,000 distinct CDR3 sequences, about 18% found once. The chain uses TRBV12-3 or TRBV12-4 and TRBJ1-2, with TRBD1 matching over 11 bases. The origin of this receptor is a man in his late teens or twenties who had mild COVID-19 (a few samples of this study predate the infection). Cell type and time point are not known. The sample taken for sequencing was PBMCs or a T cell subset sorted from them (not recorded which). The DNA of the CDR3 is TGTGCCAGCAGTTACCACCGGACAGGGGGCGATGGCTACACCTTC. Translation: CASSYHRTGGDGYTF.